This TCR beta chain was retrieved from a study of blood T cells in healthy people across ages. Germline V gene sequence: CDR1 MDHEN, CDR2 SYDVKM. The CDR3 runs to 9 residues. V shed 5 bases and J shed 9 bases, with 2 bases lying between them. The second PCR ran roughly 6 to 11 cycles with a sample-barcoded 5' primer and J-beta primers. TCRdb ran MiXCR on the 5' RACE reads and lists one entry per CDR3 protein. The sample consists of fewer than 800,000 distinct CDR3 sequences, about a third of them appearing once. Sequencing was performed on blood. V usage is TRBV28 and J usage is TRBJ1-5; D remains unclear. The TCR was taken from a woman older than 75 in good health. The CDR3 protein is CASSPPQHF. The CDR3 DNA is TGTGCCAGCAGTCCGCCCCAGCATTTT.